The entry below describes one T cell receptor beta chain. This clone showed up just a few times. No cognate antigen has been identified for it. No base-level quality is on record; no much larger clone is a single base apart. The entry originates in a study of radiotherapy plus CTLA-4 blockade in lung cancer (dated by TCRdb to the late 2010s). With respect to the entire study: Objective responses occurred in roughly 19% of enrolled patients, and around 29% achieved disease control. What the research found in general, with its limitations: Early dynamic changes in blood T cell clones, together with increased serum interferon-beta after radiation, were reported as the strongest predictors of response. After treatment with radiotherapy and ipilimumab, TCR clones that came from tumors expanded in the peripheral blood.

V and J lose 1 base and 0 bases, and a span of 15 bases separates them. Reading from cysteine to phenylalanine, the CDR3 counts 17 amino acids. Just CDR3 DNA is preserved here, 51 bases in frame from base 1. Via the germline V gene, CDR1 is SGHAT and CDR2 FQNNGV. Focal radiation therapy combined with CTLA-4 blockade (ipilimumab) was tested in patients with chemo-refractory metastatic non-small-cell lung cancer. Library preparation was by the immunoSEQ multiplex PCR assay. Entries here come from immuneACCESS through TCRdb and include only in-frame sequences with V and J called. Some clones fail to appear in such tables; in the studies checked, an unresolved V gene covers under half of the shortfall, and the cause of the remainder is unknown. Present in this sample are approximately 33,000 clones, approximately 78% of which were seen just once. Together, the top ten hold roughly 8% of the sample.

The chain links TRBV11-2 with TRBJ1-1; too little of a D gene remains to name it. The sequence was collected from a human donor with non-small cell lung cancer who had stable disease on radiotherapy plus ipilimumab. Sequenced here: peripheral blood, sampled from a patient treated with radiotherapy plus ipilimumab. The DNA is as follows: TGTGCCAGCAGCTTAGCCGCTGGTAGGCTCATGAACACTGAAGCTTTCTTT. This yields the protein CASSLAAGRLMNTEAFF.